Included here is one T cell receptor (beta chain) sequence, with context. This CDR3 contains 15 residues. Germline-derived CDR1 and CDR2 are SEHNR and FQNEAQ (reference sequence). V gave up 2 bases and J gave up 5 bases, with 15 bases separating them. The data stem from a study of technical replicates of blood from several donors. Clones were read by immunoSEQ multiplex PCR, and TCRdb kept only the in-frame ones, dropping some. In the table there are approximately 76,000 clones, 75% to 95% of which are singletons. The genes are TRBV7-9 and TRBJ1-2; D possibly corresponds to TRBD1 (5 bases). The clonotype originates from a human donor in good health. Sequencing used T cells isolated from PBMCs. CDR3 in DNA: TGTGCCAGCAGCTTACCCGGGAGGGACCTGTATGGCTACACCTTC. It specifies CASSLPGRDLYGYTF.